These 20 T cell receptor beta chains originate from one sample sequenced in a study of blood T cells in healthy people across ages. Through a sample-barcoded 5' primer and a J-beta primer mix, a second PCR was run for roughly 6 to 12 cycles. TCRdb re-called the 5' RACE reads through MiXCR, storing one row per CDR3 protein. The table shows 750,000 to 950,000 distinct CDR3 sequences, with approximately 24% occurring only once. These data also featured in a second study, about T cells of mothers and their children.

The source material was blood. All receptors derive from a boy aged 10-17 years in good health.

The chain employs TRBV5-1 and TRBJ2-1; TRBD1 aligns across 7 bases. The germline CDR1 and CDR2 sequences are SGHRS and YFSETQ. CDR3 length: 18 residues. Losses at the gene ends were 0 bases for V and 0 bases for J; bases not matched to a gene: 9. DNA for the CDR3: TGCGCCAGCAGCTTGGGGATTCTACAGGGGAGCTCCTACAATGAGCAGTTCTTC. Its translation is CASSLGILQGSSYNEQFF.

V gene TRBV6-2 or TRBV6-3 combines with J gene TRBJ2-5, with D perhaps given as TRBD1 or TRBD2 (5 bases each). Judging by the DNA end, TRBJ2-7 fits better; the J call may be wrong. The CDR3 is 15 residues long. From germline, CDR1 is MNHEY and CDR2 SVGEGT. The CDR3 loop is CASSYSAGSSYEQYF. The CDR3 bases are TGTGCCAGCAGTTACTCGGCAGGGAGCTCCTACGAGCAGTACTTC.

CDR3 DNA: TGTGCCAGCAGCGCCAGGGGAGACAGGTATTACGAGCAGTACTTC. Amino acid sequence: CASSARGDRYYEQYF. The J gene is TRBJ2-7, the V gene TRBV9; TRBD1 might be the D (6 bases). This CDR3 is 15 amino acids long. Germline V gives CDR1 SGDLS, CDR2 YYNGEE. V was trimmed by 3 bases and J by 4 bases, leaving 17 bases between them.

This clonotype was picked up a small number of times. The rearrangement uses TRBV7-3 and TRBJ2-5; either TRBD1 or TRBD2 may fit D (7 bases each). The tail of the sequence fits TRBJ2-1 better, so the J call may be wrong. Germline CDR1 is SGHTA and CDR2 is FQGTGA. The CDR3 contains 15 residues. The CDR3 nucleotides read TGTGCCAGCAGCTCAGGGGGGGCGCGGATAAATGAGCAGTTCTTC. Its translation is CASSSGGARINEQFF.

A few counts support this clonotype. The junction departs from germline at one end; a sequencing error may be responsible. The chain employs TRBV6-5 and TRBJ2-5, with D tentatively TRBD1 (6 bases). This CDR3 spans 13 amino acids. Germline V gives CDR1 MNHEY, CDR2 SVGAGI. The CDR3: CASTTTGQVTQYF. DNA of the CDR3: TGTGCCAGCACCACGACGGGACAAGTGACCCAGTACTTC.

J is TRBJ2-5 and V is TRBV29-1; D possibly matches TRBD1 or TRBD2 (5 bases each). The end of the DNA aligns better with TRBJ2-1, so the J call may be wrong. The CDR3 totals 13 residues. Germline V gene lookup returns CDR1 SQVTM and CDR2 ANQGSEA. For the CDR3, the DNA is TGCAGCGTCGGGACGGCCTTTGGAAATGAGCAGTTCTTC. It codes for CSVGTAFGNEQFF.

This clonotype has just a few counts. The chain combines TRBV6-1 with TRBJ2-7; TRBD2 might be the D (6 bases). Germline V gives CDR1 MNHNS, CDR2 SASEGT. Trimming left V 10 bases short and J 7 bases short, with 26 bases between. The length of the CDR3 is 15 residues. The CDR3 sequence is CATKGRGSKAGEQYF. CDR3 nucleotide sequence: TGTGCCACCAAGGGTCGCGGCAGCAAGGCGGGGGAGCAGTACTTC.

This rearrangement joins TRBV7-9 to TRBJ2-1; no definite D call. The CDR3 spans 13 residues. V lost 1 base and J 10 bases, leaving 11 bases between the germline ends. The V gene's germline CDR1 is SEHNR and CDR2 FQNEAQ (reference sequence). CDR3: CASSLGSGPEQFF. The DNA of the CDR3 is TGTGCCAGCAGCTTAGGGTCAGGACCCGAGCAGTTCTTC.

The chain joins TRBV5-5 to TRBJ1-3, with D unclear. In germline, CDR1 is SGHKS, CDR2 YYEKEE (reference sequence). This CDR3 region has 14 residues. Deletions cut 1 base from V and 3 bases from J, with 8 bases between. CDR3 sequence (DNA): TGTGCCAGCAGCTTGTCGAACGATGGAAACACCATATATTTT. Translated: CASSLSNDGNTIYF.

This chain uses TRBV5-1 with TRBJ2-2; 7 bases match TRBD1. The CDR3 runs 14 residues. Trimming removed 4 bases from V and 6 bases from J; junction bases left unmatched: 6. CDR1 and CDR2 (germline): SGHRS, YFSETQ. The CDR3 DNA reads TGCGCCAGCAGCGCCAGACAGGGTTCCGGGGAGCTGTTTTTT. Its protein is CASSARQGSGELFF.

This clonotype was detected only a few times. The chain recombines TRBV9 with TRBJ2-3, with D hard to call. Germline values: CDR1 SGDLS, CDR2 YYNGEE. The CDR3 length is 14 residues. V lost 3 bases and J 6 bases, leaving 14 bases between the germline ends. This CDR3 reads CASSAGPGRDTQYF. CDR3 nucleotide sequence: TGTGCCAGCAGCGCAGGTCCCGGACGGGATACGCAGTATTTT.

CDR3 coding DNA: TGCAGTCCACACCGGGAGGGACAGGGCTACGAGCAGTACTTC. Amino acid sequence: CSPHREGQGYEQYF. The V gene is TRBV20-1, the J gene TRBJ2-7, with D tentatively TRBD1 (9 bases). Per germline, CDR1 DFQATT and CDR2 SNEGSKA (reference sequence). This CDR3 contains 14 residues. V was cut by 8 bases and J by 3 bases, with 20 bases left in between.

This clonotype was observed a handful of times. The chain employs TRBV7-9 and TRBJ2-5, with 8 bases fitting TRBD1. The closer fit of TRBJ2-7 to the DNA end suggests the J call may be wrong. Germline V CDR1 and CDR2: SEHNR, FQNEAQ (reference sequence). The CDR3 has 14 amino acids. CDR3 sequence: CASSSSGGLYEQYF. Written as DNA, the CDR3 is TGTGCCAGCAGCTCCTCAGGGGGCCTCTACGAGCAGTACTTC.

The V gene is TRBV20-1, the J gene TRBJ2-4; D perhaps matches TRBD1 (5 bases). V gave up 5 bases and J gave up 8 bases, with 16 bases separating them. Germline CDR1 reads DFQATT; CDR2 reads SNEGSKA (reference sequence). This CDR3 region has 13 residues. CDR3 in amino acids: CSALQGRGYIQYF. Here the CDR3 DNA reads TGCAGTGCTTTGCAGGGAAGGGGTTACATTCAGTACTTC.

In this sample, this clonotype turned up a few times. The chain uses TRBV6-5 and TRBJ2-5, with TRBD2 matching over 7 bases. The assigned J gene may be wrong: the sequence end matches TRBJ2-7 better. Germline V gene data show CDR1 as MNHEY and CDR2 as SVGAGI. The CDR3 is 15 amino acids. The CDR3 region has the DNA TGTGCCAGCAGTTACCGGGGGGTCCACTCCTACGAGCAGTACTTC. Protein product: CASSYRGVHSYEQYF.

V and J are TRBV5-1 and TRBJ1-4, with no clear D. The CDR3 consists of 13 residues. The V end lost 0 bases, the J end lost 8 bases, and 8 bases lay between the germline ends. Germline values: CDR1 SGHRS, CDR2 YFSETQ. The CDR3 DNA is TGCGCCAGCAGCTTGGAAGGGCGGGAAAAACTGTTTTTT. Protein: CASSLEGREKLFF.

The CDR3 loop is CASSGRVDSPLHF. The CDR3 bases are TGTGCCAGCAGCGGCAGGGTAGATTCACCCCTCCACTTT. The rearrangement joins TRBV5-8 to TRBJ1-6, with D possibly being TRBD1 (5 bases). Trimming stripped 4 bases from V and 8 bases from J, with 10 bases between. The CDR3 covers 13 residues. CDR1 SGHTS and CDR2 YDEGEE come from the germline V gene.

The rearrangement joins TRBV20-1 to TRBJ2-7; D may be TRBD2 (5 bases). This CDR3 has 13 residues. Germline V gene data show CDR1 as DFQATT and CDR2 as SNEGSKA (reference sequence). V lost 0 bases, J lost 8 bases, and 14 bases lay in between. This CDR3 reads CSARDRVGGQQYF. The CDR3 DNA follows: TGCAGTGCTAGAGATCGGGTCGGAGGTCAGCAGTACTTC.

This clonotype was seen only a few times. The rearrangement joins TRBV29-1 to TRBJ2-7; TRBD2 matches at 8 bases. The J segment lost 3 bases and the V segment lost 4 bases, leaving 8 bases of the junction unmatched. The V gene's germline CDR1 is SQVTM and CDR2 ANQGSEA. The CDR3 is 14 residues long. The CDR3 region has the DNA TGCAGCGTTGTGTGGACTAGCACACTCTACGAGCAGTACTTC. Protein product: CSVVWTSTLYEQYF.

The chain carries TRBV9 and TRBJ1-3; no definite D call. The CDR3 is 15 residues long. CDR1 is SGDLS, CDR2 YYNGEE, per germline. V was pared by 0 bases and J by 0 bases, with 7 bases between. This CDR3 is CASSVDSSSGNTIYF. In DNA form, the CDR3 reads TGTGCCAGCAGCGTAGACTCGTCCTCTGGAAACACCATATATTTT.